This passage covers 2 T cell receptor beta chains from one sample sequenced in a study of PD-L1 blockade in urothelial cancer. Clones were sequenced by immunoSEQ multiplex PCR, and TCRdb holds only the in-frame ones, with some missing. The sample contains 30,000 to 35,000 clones, approximately 82% of which appear only once. The source was PBMCs, collected around atezolizumab (anti-PD-L1) treatment. All receptors derive from a man in his 60s with urothelial cancer.

This clone appeared a single time. The J gene is TRBJ2-1, the V gene TRBV2, with TRBD2 matching over 10 bases. Germline-derived CDR1 and CDR2 are SNHLY and FYNNEI. The CDR3 is 14 residues long. After removal of 5 bases from V and 4 bases from J, the junction contained 2 bases not matched to a gene. The CDR3 protein is CASSSGGAYNEQFF. CDR3 DNA: TGTGCCAGCAGTAGCGGGGGGGCGTACAATGAGCAGTTCTTC.

This clone was seen once. The rearrangement links TRBV11-3 to TRBJ2-1; 7 nucleotides agree with TRBD1. The CDR3 has 15 residues. The germline gives CDR1 SGHNT, CDR2 YENEEA. V shed 5 bases and J 1 base; nucleotides not matched to a gene: 5. This chain's CDR3 is CASSLSGGSYNEQFF. In DNA form, the CDR3 reads TGTGCCAGCAGCCTTTCAGGGGGATCCTACAATGAGCAGTTCTTC. Full variable domain (outside the CDR3, taken from reference TRBV11-3 and TRBJ2-1): EAGVVQSPRYKIIEKKQPVAFWCNPISGHNTLYWYLQNLGQGPELLIRYENEEAVDDSQLPKDRFSAERLKGVDSTLKIQPAELGDSAVYLCASSLSGGSYNEQFFGPGTRLTVL.